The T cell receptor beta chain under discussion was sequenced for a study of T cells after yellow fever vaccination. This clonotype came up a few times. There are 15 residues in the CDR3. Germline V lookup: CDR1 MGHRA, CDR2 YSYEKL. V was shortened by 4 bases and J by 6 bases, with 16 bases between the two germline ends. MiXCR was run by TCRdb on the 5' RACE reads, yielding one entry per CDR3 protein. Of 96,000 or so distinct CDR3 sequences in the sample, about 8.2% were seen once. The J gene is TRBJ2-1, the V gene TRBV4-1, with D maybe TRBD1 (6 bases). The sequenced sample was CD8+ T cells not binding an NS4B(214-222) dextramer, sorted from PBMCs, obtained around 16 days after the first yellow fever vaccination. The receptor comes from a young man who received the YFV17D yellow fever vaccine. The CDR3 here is CASSPGLGGINEQFF. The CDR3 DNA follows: TGCGCCAGCAGCCCGGGTCTAGGGGGAATCAATGAGCAGTTCTTC.